This T cell receptor beta chain was captured by sequencing in a study of CD8+CD57+ T cells in acquired aplastic anemia. Genomic DNA constituted the template upon which TCR beta VDJ and CDR3 profiling was performed. TCRdb independently ran MiXCR on the reads; one entry per CDR3 protein. The sample has 270,000 or so distinct CDR3 sequences; approximately 82% are singletons. Whole-study findings and limits: Shared by patients and controls, 25 to 30 CD8+ CDR3s were abundant in patients.

In germline, CDR1 is KGHDR, CDR2 SFDVKD. The CDR3 extends over 13 amino acids. Sequencing involved patients with CD8+CD57+ cell expansion previously shown by flow cytometry. On this clonotype itself: Its cognate antigen is unknown.

The receptor's source is a human donor with aplastic anemia. Material for sequencing was sorted CD4+, CD8+, or CD8+CD57+ T cells (not recorded which) from PBMCs. The chain joins TRBV24-1 to TRBJ2-1; D is ambiguous. The DNA matches TRBJ2-5 better at its end, which makes the J call doubtful. The CDR3 spells CATSDSELETQYF. The CDR3 DNA is TGTGCCACCAGTGATTCAGAATTAGAGACCCAGTACTTC.